A selection of T cell receptor beta chains follows, all from one sample in a study of T cells expressing NK-cell markers. TCRdb re-called the 5' RACE reads; every CDR3 protein appears as one record, without DNA. The table for this sample gives tens of thousands of distinct CDR3 sequences. The source material was blood T cells: a sorted CD56 or NKG2C T cell subset, CD4+ or CD8+ T cells, or bulk PBMC T cells (not recorded which). These TCRs come from a woman aged 18 to 75 in good health. The CDR3 runs from the conserved cysteine through the conserved F or W.

V	J	CDR3
TRBV19	TRBJ1-5	CASSILRPGSNQPQHF
TRBV6-1	TRBJ2-5	CASSATTGLTETQYF
TRBV28	TRBJ1-4	CASSVGQRNNEKLFF
TRBV4-1	TRBJ1-2	CASSQDKVHGYTF
TRBV7-8	TRBJ1-4	CASSAERQGREKLFF
TRBV9	TRBJ1-1	CASSVAAYTEAFF
TRBV20-1	TRBJ2-1	CSSQRGGSYNEQFF
TRBV12-3/TRBV12-4	TRBJ2-7	CASSLWGAEQYF
TRBV12-3/TRBV12-4	TRBJ2-7	CASSFGPVGEQYF
TRBV18	TRBJ2-3	CASSLGALSTDTQYF
TRBV2	TRBJ2-7	CALGTGYEQYF
TRBV4-1	TRBJ2-2	CASSQPPDPGQGLTGELFF
TRBV27	TRBJ2-3	CATRFGGTDTQYF
TRBV12-3/TRBV12-4	TRBJ2-1	CASRRSDRYEQFF
TRBV15	TRBJ2-1	CASRGGGRARNEQFF
TRBV24-1	TRBJ2-3	CATSGSLAGTDTQYF
TRBV10-3	TRBJ2-5	CAISELAGDETQYF
TRBV20-1	TRBJ2-1	CSARDLEGYSYNEQFF
TRBV7-9	TRBJ2-3	CASSLGEARGTDTQYF
TRBV5-5	TRBJ2-4	CASSLQGTGLGAKNIQYF
TRBV4-1	TRBJ2-5	CASSHPLAGGLDGTQYF
TRBV12-3/TRBV12-4	TRBJ2-7	CASSPTGNYEQYF
TRBV6-5	TRBJ2-7	CASSSTFGYEQYF
TRBV5-1	TRBJ2-3	CASSLGTSGTDTQYF
TRBV12-3/TRBV12-4	TRBJ1-5	CASSLSPNQPQHF
TRBV6-5	TRBJ2-7	CASSYRNRDHEQYF
TRBV13	TRBJ1-2	CASSFGGTNYGYTF
TRBV5-6	TRBJ2-1	CASSSGIAGTYNEQFF
TRBV5-1	TRBJ2-1	CASSYGTSEANEQFF
TRBV3-1	TRBJ2-7	CASSQDRDRASYEQYF
TRBV28	TRBJ1-1	CASSFPDTDTEAFF
TRBV12-3/TRBV12-4	TRBJ2-7	CASRLRTGPNEQYF
TRBV27	TRBJ2-7	CASSLSASSYEQYF
TRBV9	TRBJ2-4	CASSVGGGTKNIQYF
TRBV4-1	TRBJ2-7	CASSQDISGTYEQYF
TRBV4-1	TRBJ1-2	CASSHQTGEGYTF
TRBV4-1	TRBJ2-1	CASSQTEENEQFF
TRBV5-8	TRBJ2-1	CASSLGINEQFF
TRBV27	TRBJ2-3	CASSFRTARLTAQYF
TRBV7-9	TRBJ2-3	CASSSKREPSTDTQYF
TRBV9	TRBJ2-2	CASSVGTGMRTGELFF
TRBV12-3/TRBV12-4	TRBJ2-1	CASSFLRRDSSYNEQFF
TRBV12-3/TRBV12-4	TRBJ2-3	CASSTPGQGPDTQYF
TRBV9	TRBJ2-1	CASSATSGVSYNEQFF
TRBV27	TRBJ2-4	CASGRTGEQNIQYF
TRBV27	TRBJ2-1	CASSWAGDNEQFF
TRBV6-4	TRBJ2-2	CASSDDPDTGELFF
TRBV3-1	TRBJ1-1	CASSQNSPGPQAFF
TRBV9	TRBJ1-5	CASSVGAGHQPQHF
TRBV7-2	TRBJ2-1	CASSPLRASNEQFF
TRBV29-1	TRBJ1-1	CSTSIRYTEAFF
TRBV7-8	TRBJ2-7	CASSSFRSGGLYEQYF
TRBV4-2	TRBJ2-3	CASSQAVSEFSTDTQYF
TRBV12-3/TRBV12-4	TRBJ1-1	CASSPDRGLTAEAFF
TRBV5-1	TRBJ1-1	CASSQGVGYERTEAFF
TRBV7-9	TRBJ2-3	CASSFGVSSTDTQYF
TRBV3-1	TRBJ1-1	CASSQFEGLNTEAFF
TRBV2	TRBJ2-3	CASSAGVLGTDTQYF
TRBV29-1	TRBJ2-7	CSVRGLAAYEQYF